Presented here are 25 T cell receptor beta chains from one specimen sequenced in a study of T cells in localized non-small cell lung cancer (dated by TCRdb to 2018 to 2020). Libraries were built with the immunoSEQ multiplex PCR assay. The table was pulled from immuneACCESS by TCRdb, which kept in-frame rearrangements only. Such tables lose some clones; where checked, under half of the loss comes from unresolved V genes, and the rest has no known cause. The sample profile shows around 3,600 clones; 25% of them were found once. The ten largest clones represent about 6.8% of the sample. Sequencing was performed on lung tumor tissue, taken before any cancer treatment. The receptor source for this set is a woman aged 40-69 years with stage I lung adenocarcinoma.

This sequence joins TRBV11-3 and TRBJ2-1; 10 bases align to TRBD1. Unmatched junction bases numbered 5, after V lost 5 bases and J lost 4 bases. The CDR3 runs 15 residues. Germline V CDR1 and CDR2: SGHNT, YENEEA. CDR3 amino acids: CASSDRQGAYNEQFF. In DNA, the CDR3 is TGTGCCAGCAGCGATCGACAGGGGGCTTACAATGAGCAGTTCTTC.

This clone has just a few counts. The rearrangement uses TRBV30 and TRBJ2-1; D perhaps matches TRBD1 (5 bases). The V end was cut by 1 base, the J end by 0 bases, with 16 bases between. The CDR3 contains 17 residues. The germline CDR1 and CDR2 sequences are GTSNPN and SVGIG (reference sequence). The CDR3 region has the DNA TGTGCCTGGAGTGGGGCTCGGACACCGAGCTCCTACAATGAGCAGTTCTTC. Amino acid sequence: CAWSGARTPSSYNEQFF.

Only a few counts were recorded for this clone. This chain joins TRBV29-1 and TRBJ2-2; 9 bases are a match to TRBD1. The CDR3 has 12 residues. V lost 6 bases to trimming and J lost 6 bases; unmatched junction nucleotides: 2. Germline values: CDR1 SQVTM, CDR2 ANQGSEA. CDR3 amino acids: CSVDRGSGELFF. Written as DNA, the CDR3 is TGCAGCGTCGACAGGGGGTCCGGGGAGCTGTTTTTT.

The chain has TRBV11-3 and TRBJ2-5; 7 bases are shared with TRBD1. CDR1 and CDR2 from the germline V gene are SGHNT and YENEEA. The CDR3 is 16 amino acids. The trim removed 5 bases at V and 3 bases at J, leaving 12 bases unmatched. This CDR3 is CASSLPGQVGEETQYF. The DNA for the CDR3 is TGTGCCAGCAGCCTACCCGGACAGGTTGGTGAAGAGACCCAGTACTTC. Full variable domain (rest looked up from reference TRBV11-3 and TRBJ2-5): EAGVVQSPRYKIIEKKQPVAFWCNPISGHNTLYWYLQNLGQGPELLIRYENEEAVDDSQLPKDRFSAERLKGVDSTLKIQPAELGDSAVYLCASSLPGQVGEETQYFGPGTRLLVL.

This clone came up a few times. CDR3 residues: CASSETSGGNQETQYF. The CDR3 nucleotides read TGTGCCAGCAGCGAGACTAGCGGGGGCAACCAAGAGACCCAGTACTTC. The J gene is TRBJ2-5, the V gene TRBV11-3; 12 bases line up with TRBD2. V lost 5 bases, J lost 0 bases, and 4 bases stayed unmatched. The germline gives CDR1 SGHNT, CDR2 YENEEA. This CDR3 region has 16 residues.

The CDR3 reads CSVEAGMNTEAFF. Here the CDR3 DNA reads TGCAGCGTTGAAGCAGGAATGAACACTGAAGCTTTCTTT. This chain connects TRBV29-1 to TRBJ1-1; D is ambiguous. This CDR3 spans 13 amino acids. Trimming pared 1 base from V and 0 bases from J, leaving 6 bases between. Germline V gene lookup returns CDR1 SQVTM and CDR2 ANQGSEA.

The CDR3 DNA reads as TGTGCCAGCAGCTTGTTCTCGGGACCCCAAGAGACCCAGTACTTC. Its protein product is CASSLFSGPQETQYF. The rearrangement links TRBV11-3 to TRBJ2-5; D may match TRBD1 or TRBD2 (5 bases each). The CDR3 consists of 15 residues. The V end was cut by 3 bases, the J end by 1 base, with 12 bases between. Looked up from germline, CDR1 is SGHNT and CDR2 is YENEEA.

The CDR3 spells CASSLGAGLGNTEAFF. CDR3 nucleotides: TGTGCCAGCAGCTTGGGGGCAGGGCTTGGGAACACTGAAGCTTTCTTT. This rearrangement joins TRBV11-3 to TRBJ1-1, with D tentatively TRBD1 (6 bases). From germline, CDR1 is SGHNT and CDR2 YENEEA. The CDR3 covers 16 residues. The V end lost 3 bases, the J end lost 1 base, and 15 bases lay between the germline ends.

This clone has just one count. The V call is TRBV18, the J call TRBJ2-2, with TRBD2 matching over 7 bases. The CDR3 is 16 residues long. Trimming removed 6 bases from V and 2 bases from J; junction bases left unmatched: 9. Germline V gene sequence: CDR1 KGHSH, CDR2 LQKENI. The CDR3 here is CASSPSGLQNTGELFF. CDR3 sequence (DNA): TGTGCCAGCTCTCCGTCGGGACTACAAAACACCGGGGAGCTGTTTTTT. The variable domain in full, with the rest retrieved from reference TRBV18 and TRBJ2-2, is NAGVMQNPRHLVRRRGQEARLRCSPMKGHSHVYWYRQLPEEGLKFMVYLQKENIIDESGMPKERFSAEFPKEGPSILRIQQVVRGDSAAYFCASSPSGLQNTGELFFGEGSRLTVL.

The J gene is TRBJ1-1, the V gene TRBV28, with TRBD1 identical over 10 bases. This CDR3 has 16 amino acids. Trimming cost V 8 bases and J 4 bases; bases outside gene matches: 13. Looked up from germline, CDR1 is MDHEN and CDR2 is SYDVKM. CDR3 DNA sequence: TGTGCCAGCGGAACTATCGGGACAGGGGTGGGCACTGAAGCTTTCTTT. Amino acid sequence: CASGTIGTGVGTEAFF.

The gene calls are TRBV18 and TRBJ1-2; no reliable D call. V lost 6 bases to trimming and J lost 3 bases, with 20 bases between them. The CDR3 loop spans 16 amino acids. Germline lookup yields CDR1 KGHSH and CDR2 LQKENI. The CDR3 DNA is TGTGCCAGCTCCCTCAACCCCGAGGCCACCCACTATGGCTACACCTTC. It encodes CASSLNPEATHYGYTF.

In its sample, this clone was seen a few times. One junction end disagrees with the germline gene, perhaps due to a read error. This chain connects TRBV6-8 to TRBJ1-1; 7 bases fit TRBD1. Germline V gives CDR1 MNHGY, CDR2 SAAAGT. The CDR3 is 13 amino acids. CDR3 sequence: CAISRGQGTEAFF. CDR3 nucleotides: TGTGCCATCAGTAGGGGGCAGGGCACTGAAGCTTTCTTT.

The chain uses TRBV11-3 and TRBJ2-3; 10 positions agree with TRBD2. This CDR3 region has 17 residues. J lost 2 bases, V lost 5 bases, and 10 bases had no gene match. The V gene's germline CDR1 is SGHNT and CDR2 YENEEA. For the CDR3, the DNA is TGTGCCAGCAGCCCCAGAAAACTAGCGGGGTCCACAGATACGCAGTATTTT. It is translated as CASSPRKLAGSTDTQYF. Complete variable domain (other parts from reference TRBV11-3 and TRBJ2-3): EAGVVQSPRYKIIEKKQPVAFWCNPISGHNTLYWYLQNLGQGPELLIRYENEEAVDDSQLPKDRFSAERLKGVDSTLKIQPAELGDSAVYLCASSPRKLAGSTDTQYFGPGTRLTVL.

Only a few counts were recorded for this clone. The genes are TRBV6-8 and TRBJ1-1; D call uncertain. CDR3 size: 13 residues. CDR1 MNHGY and CDR2 SAAAGT come from the germline V gene. Deletions cut 2 bases from V and 1 base from J, with 5 bases between. CDR3 nucleotide sequence: TGTGCCAGCAGTTACCTGGAGAACACTGAAGCTTTCTTT. It codes for CASSYLENTEAFF.

This chain uses TRBV5-1 with TRBJ1-6; D perhaps matches TRBD1 (5 bases). Germline values: CDR1 SGHRS, CDR2 YFSETQ. The CDR3 extends over 15 amino acids. With 0 bases removed from V and 6 bases from J, the gap between germline ends came to 10 bases. The CDR3 DNA is TGCGCCAGCAGCTTGGAACAGCAGGGTAATTCACCCCTCCACTTT. The encoded protein is CASSLEQQGNSPLHF.

J is TRBJ1-2 and V is TRBV6-8, with TRBD1 as a possible D gene (5 bases). Trimming took 0 bases from V and 7 from J, leaving 12 bases between them. This CDR3 region has 14 residues. Germline lookup yields CDR1 MNHGY and CDR2 SAAAGT. The CDR3 sequence is CASSYSGREIGYTF. Written as DNA, the CDR3 is TGTGCCAGCAGTTACTCGGGCAGGGAAATTGGCTACACCTTC.

In this sample, this clone turned up a few times. The chain employs TRBV28 and TRBJ1-6; 7 nucleotides align to TRBD1. Trimming took 4 bases from V and 7 from J; bases not matched to a gene: 7. CDR3 length: 15 amino acids. The germline gives CDR1 MDHEN, CDR2 SYDVKM. The CDR3 here is CASSYQDRTNSPLHF. The CDR3 DNA is TGTGCCAGCAGTTATCAGGACAGGACGAATTCACCCCTCCACTTT.

This clone has only a few counts. This chain joins TRBV11-3 and TRBJ1-1; D unclear. Trimming stripped 4 bases from V and 5 bases from J, with 14 bases between. CDR3 length: 14 residues. Germline V lookup: CDR1 SGHNT, CDR2 YENEEA. CDR3 sequence: CASSSDRGGTEAFF. The CDR3 nucleotides read TGTGCCAGCAGCTCCGACCGTGGCGGAACTGAAGCTTTCTTT.

This clone has just a few counts. J is TRBJ2-6 and V is TRBV29-1; D remains unclear. V was pared by 6 bases and J by 1 base, with 7 bases between. Germline CDR1 reads SQVTM; CDR2 reads ANQGSEA. The CDR3 length is 13 residues. CDR3 protein: CSVDISGANVLTF. Written as DNA, the CDR3 is TGCAGCGTCGACATATCTGGGGCCAACGTCCTGACTTTC.

This clone came up a few times. The chain recombines TRBV6-8 with TRBJ2-3, with D perhaps matching TRBD1 or TRBD2 (5 bases each). Germline assignment: CDR1 MNHGY and CDR2 SAAAGT. The CDR3 is 18 residues long. Trimming shortened V by 2 bases and J by 0 bases, and 18 bases separated the two germline ends. The CDR3 reads CASSYGQPKRGSTDTQYF. DNA of the CDR3: TGTGCCAGCAGTTACGGCCAGCCAAAGAGGGGAAGCACAGATACGCAGTATTTT.

This clone is medium-sized. The J gene is TRBJ2-7, the V gene TRBV11-3, with TRBD1 matching over 7 bases. With 5 bases clipped from V and 3 bases from J, the junction kept 10 bases outside the gene matches. Germline loops: CDR1 SGHNT, CDR2 YENEEA. CDR3 size: 15 residues. DNA of the CDR3: TGTGCCAGCAGCGGGCGGACAGGACGCGTCTACGAGCAGTACTTC. Its protein is CASSGRTGRVYEQYF.

This clone has a count of ten or more. The chain uses TRBV4-1 and TRBJ2-2; TRBD2 matches at 8 bases. With V trimmed by 0 bases and J by 5 bases, 11 bases remained unmatched. Germline assignment: CDR1 MGHRA and CDR2 YSYEKL. The CDR3 is made up of 18 amino acids. The CDR3 spells CASSQDFGGGPTTGELFF. CDR3 nucleotides: TGCGCCAGCAGCCAAGATTTTGGCGGGGGGCCGACGACCGGGGAGCTGTTTTTT.

In its sample, this clone was seen a few times. The chain has TRBV9 and TRBJ2-7, with 7 bases aligning to TRBD1. Germline V gives CDR1 SGDLS, CDR2 YYNGEE. After removal of 5 bases from V and 6 bases from J, the junction contained 11 bases not matched to a gene. This CDR3 comprises 14 residues. The CDR3 loop is CASRLTGTIVEQYF. The DNA for the CDR3 is TGTGCCAGCAGGTTGACAGGGACGATCGTCGAGCAGTACTTC.

This clone was seen a few times. The chain recombines TRBV30 with TRBJ1-4; D not certain. V lost 2 bases and J 0 bases, leaving 10 bases between the germline ends. This CDR3 has 15 amino acids. Germline values: CDR1 GTSNPN, CDR2 SVGIG (reference sequence). The CDR3 DNA is TGTGCCTGGAGTATCGATCTTGCAACTAATGAAAAACTGTTTTTT. Protein product: CAWSIDLATNEKLFF. The full variable domain, rest sourced from reference TRBV30 and TRBJ1-4, is SQTIHQWPATLVQPVGSPLSLECTVEGTSNPNLYWYRQAAGRGLQLLFYSVGIGQISSEVPQNLSASRPQDRQFILSSKKLLLSDSGFYLCAWSIDLATNEKLFFGSGTQLSVL.

This clone was observed a few times. V is TRBV11-3 and J is TRBJ2-3; the D is unclear. V shed 4 bases and J shed 1 base, with 18 bases lying between them. The germline V gene has CDR1 SGHNT and CDR2 YENEEA. The length of the CDR3 is 17 residues. CDR3 in amino acids: CASSWGPLALGTDTQYF. CDR3 DNA sequence: TGTGCCAGCAGCTGGGGTCCCTTAGCTCTTGGCACAGATACGCAGTATTTT.